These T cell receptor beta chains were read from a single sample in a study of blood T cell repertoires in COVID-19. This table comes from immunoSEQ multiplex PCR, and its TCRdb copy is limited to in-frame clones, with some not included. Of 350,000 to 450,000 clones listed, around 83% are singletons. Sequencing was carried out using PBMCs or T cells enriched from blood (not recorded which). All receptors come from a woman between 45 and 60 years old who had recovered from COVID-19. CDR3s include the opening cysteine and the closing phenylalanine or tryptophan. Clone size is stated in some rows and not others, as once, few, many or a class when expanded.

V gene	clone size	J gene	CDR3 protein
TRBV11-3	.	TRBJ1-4	CASSLNPGQSEKLFF
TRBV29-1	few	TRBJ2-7	CSALLSYEQYF
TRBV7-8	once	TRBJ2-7	CASTGKGYEQYF
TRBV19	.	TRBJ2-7	CASSAPSYSSYEQYF
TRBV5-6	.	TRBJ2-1	CASSLWGGLGVEFF
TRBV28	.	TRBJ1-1	CASSLAGAILGAFF
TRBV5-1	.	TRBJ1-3	CASSLGGAGNTIYF
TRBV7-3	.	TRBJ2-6	CASSLGGFGANVLTF
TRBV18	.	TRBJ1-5	CASSPVGGSNQPQHF
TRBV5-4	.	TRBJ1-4	CASSPTVDEKLFF
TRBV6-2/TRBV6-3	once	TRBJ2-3	CASSPTGLASDTQYF
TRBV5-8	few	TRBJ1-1	CASSTGPNTEAFF
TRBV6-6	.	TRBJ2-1	CVSSPGRGLFF
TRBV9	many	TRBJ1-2	CASSVGQDYGYTF
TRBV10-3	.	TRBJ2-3	CAISETGGIDTQYF
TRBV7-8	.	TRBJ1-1	CASSLVGRSEAFF
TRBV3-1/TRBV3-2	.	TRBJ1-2	CASRSTGMNYGYTF
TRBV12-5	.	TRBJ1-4	CASGLQTPGQVIF
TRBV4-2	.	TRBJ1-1	CASSQDRRGRRSEAFF
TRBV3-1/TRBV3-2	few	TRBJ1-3	CASSGDREYTGNTIYF
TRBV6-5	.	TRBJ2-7	CASSSSQGKPYEQYF
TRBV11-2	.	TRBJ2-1	CASSPQGQGAGEQFF
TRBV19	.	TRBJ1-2	CASSIRGGEGFGYTF
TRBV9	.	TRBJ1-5	CASSVDGGSNQPQHF
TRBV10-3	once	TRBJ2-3	CAISDLAGGLTDTQYF
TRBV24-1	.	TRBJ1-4	CATSDDSRNEKLFF
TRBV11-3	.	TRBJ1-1	CASSFGGRGNTEAFF
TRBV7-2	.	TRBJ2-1	CASSSHRGGMINEQFF
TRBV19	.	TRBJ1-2	CASSRDRGYGYTF
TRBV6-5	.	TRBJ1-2	CASSYRGFGYTF
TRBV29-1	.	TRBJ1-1	CSTDRGNTEAFF
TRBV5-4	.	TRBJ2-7	CASSPSSVEDEQYF
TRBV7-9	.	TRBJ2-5	CASSARQGIMETQYF
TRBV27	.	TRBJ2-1	CASSFGPSNEQFF
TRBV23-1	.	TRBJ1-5	CASSQSHNTGTEDSNQPQHF
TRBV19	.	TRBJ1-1	CASSVQGVLNTEAFF
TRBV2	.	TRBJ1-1	CASSELTGPNTEAFF
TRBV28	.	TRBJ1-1	CASSRLGAYEAFF
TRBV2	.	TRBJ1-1	CAPFATTRADTEAFF
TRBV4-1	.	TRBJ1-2	CASSPGGYGYTF
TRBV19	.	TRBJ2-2	CASTPDSGELFF
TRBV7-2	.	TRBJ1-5	CASSLARDRGDRQPQHF
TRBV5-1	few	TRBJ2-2	CASSTGGHTGELFF
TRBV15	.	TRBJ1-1	CATSRVVRTGLNTEAFF
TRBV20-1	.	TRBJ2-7	CSARDSSQYF
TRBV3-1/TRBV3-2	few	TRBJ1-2	CASSQVQLGGTGTYGYTF
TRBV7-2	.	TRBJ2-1	CASSMSVHNEQFF
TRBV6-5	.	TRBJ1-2	CASSYVRGMVDYGYTF
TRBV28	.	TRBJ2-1	CAVVGAVYNEQFF